This T cell receptor beta chain stems from a study of T cell repertoires in ileal Crohn's disease. Whole-study context: Patients had a median roughly 8-year disease duration, and less than 40% were active smokers.

Trimming took off 3 bases at V and 0 bases at J, with 18 bases between the two ends. This CDR3 has 19 residues. Germline CDR1 is LNHDA and CDR2 is SQIVND (reference sequence). Assay used: immunoSEQ multiplex PCR; TCRdb lists only in-frame clones, some missing. The repertoire holds 5,000 to 7,000 clones, with about four fifths as singletons. The receptor was derived from an adult with Crohn's disease. The sample comprised ileal tissue. The chain employs TRBV19 and TRBJ2-6, with D possibly TRBD1 on 5 matching bases. The CDR3 DNA sequence: TGTGCCAGTAGTATTTGGGGCCTGTTGGGGATCTCTGGGGCCAACGTCCTGACTTTC. This translates into CASSIWGLLGISGANVLTF.